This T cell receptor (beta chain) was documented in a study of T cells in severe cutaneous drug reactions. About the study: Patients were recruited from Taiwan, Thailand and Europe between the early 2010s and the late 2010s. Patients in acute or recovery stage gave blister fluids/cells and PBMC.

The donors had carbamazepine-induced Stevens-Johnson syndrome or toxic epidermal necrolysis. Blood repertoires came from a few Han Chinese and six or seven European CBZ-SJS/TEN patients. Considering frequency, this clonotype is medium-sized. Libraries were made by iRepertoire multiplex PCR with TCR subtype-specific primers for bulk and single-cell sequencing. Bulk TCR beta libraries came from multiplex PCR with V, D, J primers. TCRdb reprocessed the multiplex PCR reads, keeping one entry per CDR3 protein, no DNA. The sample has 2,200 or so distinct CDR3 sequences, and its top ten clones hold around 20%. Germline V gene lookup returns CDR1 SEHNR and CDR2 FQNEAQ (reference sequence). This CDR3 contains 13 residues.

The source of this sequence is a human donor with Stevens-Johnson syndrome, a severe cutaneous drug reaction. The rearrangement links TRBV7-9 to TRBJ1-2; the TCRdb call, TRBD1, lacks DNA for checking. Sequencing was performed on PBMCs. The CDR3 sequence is CASSFGQFYGYTF.